The T cell receptor beta chain under discussion was sequenced for a study of neurological immune-mediated disorders. Study at large: The study included around 35 multiple sclerosis patients, some 31 relapsing-remitting and 3 secondary progressive.

At least ten counts were recorded for this clonotype. Its antigen is unidentified. V gave up 5 bases and J gave up 5 bases, with 11 bases separating them. The CDR3 sequence is 13 residues long. Findings of the study overall: On phylogenetic grouping, the repertoires of 18 of 34 multiple sclerosis patients fell within one related-CDR3 cluster, constituting a possible signature.

Each sequencing run yielded over 170 million TCR-beta sequences from 15-18 subjects. One entry per CDR3 protein results from TCRdb running MiXCR on the 5' RACE reads. The table has roughly 62,000 distinct CDR3 sequences, around 3.8% seen once. The chain joins TRBV12-3 or TRBV12-4 to TRBJ2-3, with a possible D match to TRBD1 (5 bases). The sequence was obtained from a woman in her fifties or sixties with multiple sclerosis. What was sequenced was PBMCs. The CDR3 bases are TGTGCCAGCAGTCCACCAGGGTTAGATACGCAGTATTTT. It codes for CASSPPGLDTQYF.